One sample yielded the 9 T cell receptor beta chains listed below, sequenced in a study of identical twins. In TCRdb, the 5' RACE reads were re-called with MiXCR into one record per CDR3 protein. The table lists 1.5 million to 2 million distinct CDR3 sequences, 32% of them singletons. The source material was cord blood. Every receptor here comes from a newborn girl in good health.

J is TRBJ1-1 and V is TRBV7-9, with D unclear. This CDR3 comprises 14 residues. The V and J ends lost 2 bases and 0 bases respectively, with 7 bases between them. Germline V lookup: CDR1 SEHNR, CDR2 FQNEAQ (reference sequence). The CDR3 DNA sequence: TGTGCCAGCAGCTTAACCCCAGTGAACACTGAAGCTTTCTTT. It translates to CASSLTPVNTEAFF.

Only a few counts were recorded for this clonotype. This chain uses TRBV11-2 with TRBJ1-2, with D perhaps matching TRBD1 (6 bases). The V and J ends lost 5 bases and 2 bases respectively, with 12 bases between them. Germline V CDR1 and CDR2: SGHAT, FQNNGV. This CDR3 has 14 amino acids. The DNA for the CDR3 is TGTGCCAGCAGCGAAAACACAGGGAACTATGGCTACACCTTC. This codes for CASSENTGNYGYTF.

Comment on this clonotype: A read error may produce the germline difference seen at one junction end. The genes are TRBV4-1 and TRBJ2-1; D ambiguous. CDR1 and CDR2 (germline): MGHRA, YSYEKL. The CDR3 totals 15 residues. The CDR3 nucleotides read TGCGCCAGCAGCCAAGATTGCGGTTCCTACAATGAGCGGTTCTTC. It encodes CASSQDCGSYNERFF.

The chain couples TRBV2 to TRBJ2-5; TRBD2 matches at 11 bases. V lost 3 bases and J lost 4; bases outside the gene matches: 4. The length of the CDR3 is 15 residues. Per germline, CDR1 SNHLY and CDR2 FYNNEI. CDR3 region: CASSDDSGGAETQYF. The CDR3 coding sequence is TGTGCCAGCAGTGACGATAGCGGGGGGGCAGAGACCCAGTACTTC.

The chain employs TRBV20-1 and TRBJ1-6; TRBD1 agrees at 9 bases. CDR3 size: 15 residues. Germline trimming cut 0 bases from V and 10 bases from J; bases unmatched to any gene: 7. CDR1 and CDR2 from the germline V gene are DFQATT and SNEGSKA (reference sequence). CDR3 sequence reads: CSAREWGQGRSPLHF. CDR3 DNA sequence: TGCAGTGCTAGAGAGTGGGGACAGGGAAGGTCACCCCTCCACTTT.

The V call is TRBV7-9, the J call TRBJ2-3; D is possibly TRBD1 or TRBD2 (6 bases each). The CDR3 length is 16 residues. The germline V gene encodes CDR1 SEHNR and CDR2 FQNEAQ (reference sequence). V was clipped by 5 bases and J by 3 bases, with 18 bases between them. The CDR3 coding sequence is TGTGCCAGCAGCCTCGGTAGGGGGGAGAAAACAGATACGCAGTATTTT. It encodes CASSLGRGEKTDTQYF.

This clonotype was seen a few times. This chain joins TRBV5-1 and TRBJ1-4; D is uncertain. V lost 0 bases, J lost 0 bases, and 6 bases lay in between. The CDR3 sequence is 15 residues long. Looked up from germline, CDR1 is SGHRS and CDR2 is YFSETQ. In DNA form, the CDR3 reads TGCGCCAGCAGCTTGGGGATGCCAACTAATGAAAAACTGTTTTTT. It specifies CASSLGMPTNEKLFF. The complete variable domain, with remaining parts taken from reference TRBV5-1 and TRBJ1-4, reads KAGVTQTPRYLIKTRGQQVTLSCSPISGHRSVSWYQQTPGQGLQFLFEYFSETQRNKGNFPGRFSGRQFSNSRSEMNVSTLELGDSALYLCASSLGMPTNEKLFFGSGTQLSVL.

The table lists this clonotype with a few counts. This rearrangement joins TRBV5-1 to TRBJ2-1; TRBD1 matches 7 bases. The V and J ends lost 6 bases and 2 bases, in that order; junction bases with no gene match: 5. The germline gives CDR1 SGHRS, CDR2 YFSETQ. CDR3 length: 14 amino acids. CDR3 sequence: CASTQGDAYNEQFF. The CDR3 nucleotides are TGCGCCAGCACCCAGGGGGACGCCTACAATGAGCAGTTCTTC.

The chain has TRBV2 and TRBJ1-5; 7 nucleotides line up with TRBD1. The junction had 12 bases not matched to a gene; V was cut back by 6 bases and J by 7 bases. The CDR3 runs 15 residues. Germline V gene sequence: CDR1 SNHLY, CDR2 FYNNEI. The CDR3 region is CASSRPGGADQPQHF. The CDR3 coding sequence is TGTGCCAGCAGCCGCCCAGGGGGGGCAGACCAGCCCCAGCATTTT.